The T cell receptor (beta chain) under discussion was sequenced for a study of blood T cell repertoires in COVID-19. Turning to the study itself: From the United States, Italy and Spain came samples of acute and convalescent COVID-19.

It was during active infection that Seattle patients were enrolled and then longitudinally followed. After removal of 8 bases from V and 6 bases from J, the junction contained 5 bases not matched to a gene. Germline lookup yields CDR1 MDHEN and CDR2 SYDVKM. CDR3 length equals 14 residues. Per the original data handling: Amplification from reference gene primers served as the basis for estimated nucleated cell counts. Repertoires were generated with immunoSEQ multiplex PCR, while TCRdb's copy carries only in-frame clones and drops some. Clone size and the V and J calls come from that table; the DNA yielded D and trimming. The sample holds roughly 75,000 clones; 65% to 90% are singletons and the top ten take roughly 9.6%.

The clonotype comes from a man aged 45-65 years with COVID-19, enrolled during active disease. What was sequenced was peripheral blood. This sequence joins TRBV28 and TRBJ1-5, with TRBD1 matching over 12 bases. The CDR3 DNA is TGTGCCAGCGGGGACAGGGGGCGAAGTCAGCCCCAGCATTTT. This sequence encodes CASGDRGRSQPQHF.